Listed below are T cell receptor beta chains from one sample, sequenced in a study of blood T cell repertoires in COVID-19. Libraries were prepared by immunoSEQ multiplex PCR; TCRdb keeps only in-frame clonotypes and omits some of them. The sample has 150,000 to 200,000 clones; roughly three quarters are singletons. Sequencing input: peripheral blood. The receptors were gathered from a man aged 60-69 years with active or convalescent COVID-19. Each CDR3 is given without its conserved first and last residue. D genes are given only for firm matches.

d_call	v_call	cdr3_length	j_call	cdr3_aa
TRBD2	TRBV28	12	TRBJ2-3	ASSFSGNTDTQY
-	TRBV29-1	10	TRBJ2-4	SVGQVGNIQY
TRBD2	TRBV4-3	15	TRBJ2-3	ASSQDGRGRYTDTQY
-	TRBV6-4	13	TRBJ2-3	ASSEGPLATDTQY
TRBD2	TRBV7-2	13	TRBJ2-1	ASSLALAGVLEQF
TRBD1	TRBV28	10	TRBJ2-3	ASSLGQGTQY
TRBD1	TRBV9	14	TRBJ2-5	ASSQTGTEYQETQY
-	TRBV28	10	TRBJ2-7	ASEGATYEQY
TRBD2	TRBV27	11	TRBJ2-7	ASSFSGRYEQY
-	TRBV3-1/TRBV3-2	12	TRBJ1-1	ASSLDSYRTEAF
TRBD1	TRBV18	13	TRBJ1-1	ASSPRQGADTEAF
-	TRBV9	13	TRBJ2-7	ASSASAGQIYEQY
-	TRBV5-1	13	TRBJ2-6	ASSLAPRRANVLT
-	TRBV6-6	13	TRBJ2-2	ASSYSGEDTGELF
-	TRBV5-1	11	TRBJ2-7	ASRASLSYEQY
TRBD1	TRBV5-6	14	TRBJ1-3	ASSRTGTLSGNTIY
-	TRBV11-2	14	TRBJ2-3	ASSSGLLLEADTQY
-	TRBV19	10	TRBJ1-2	ASSRQNYGYT
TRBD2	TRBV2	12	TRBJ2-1	ASKLAGGPREQF
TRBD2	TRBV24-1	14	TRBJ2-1	ATSDPTSGRYNEQF
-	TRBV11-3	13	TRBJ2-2	ASKVDPGSTGELF
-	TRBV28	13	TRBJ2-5	ASSQLLARKETQY